The 4 T cell receptor beta chains given below trace back to one sample, sequenced in a study of blood T cell repertoires in COVID-19 (dated by TCRdb to the early 2020s). Library construction relied on the immunoSEQ multiplex PCR assay. TCRdb's version of the immuneACCESS table is confined to in-frame rearrangements and falls short of the full clone set. An unresolved V gene accounts for under half of the shortfall where checked; the remainder is of unknown origin. This sample gives 200,000 to 250,000 clones in total; approximately 84% of them show up just once. The biggest ten clones account for 1.5% to 2% of the sample. Sequencing was carried out using peripheral blood. The receptors derive from an elderly woman with acute or convalescent COVID-19.

The V call is TRBV9, the J call TRBJ1-2; D might be TRBD1 (6 bases). The V end was cut by 4 bases, the J end by 4 bases, with 11 bases between. CDR3 length: 13 amino acids. Germline V gene data show CDR1 as SGDLS and CDR2 as YYNGEE. For the CDR3, the DNA is TGTGCCAGCAGCAACAGGGCCGGCTATGGCTACACCTTC. Amino acid sequence: CASSNRAGYGYTF.

The rearrangement joins TRBV19 to TRBJ1-4; 10 nucleotides match TRBD1. Germline CDR1 reads LNHDA; CDR2 reads SQIVND (reference sequence). Trimming at V came to 7 bases and at J to 7 bases, leaving 9 bases not matched to a gene. This CDR3 contains 15 residues. CDR3 nucleotide sequence: TGTGCCAGTACCAATAGGGGACAGGGGTTTGAAAAACTGTTTTTT. This encodes CASTNRGQGFEKLFF.

The chain uses TRBV5-4 and TRBJ2-7; D possibly corresponds to TRBD1 (6 bases). The CDR3 totals 14 residues. Germline CDR1 SGHNT, CDR2 YYREEE (reference sequence). The V end was cut by 0 bases, the J end by 3 bases, with 10 bases between. Here the CDR3 reads CASSLGGQSYEQYF. The CDR3, as DNA: TGTGCCAGCAGCTTGGGGGGGCAGAGCTACGAGCAGTACTTC.

J is TRBJ2-5 and V is TRBV7-2; perhaps TRBD2 as D (7 bases). The CDR3 length is 12 residues. CDR1 is SGHTA and CDR2 is FQGNSA in the germline V gene. Trimming shortened V by 9 bases and J by 5 bases, and 13 bases separated the two germline ends. CDR3 sequence: CASTGGRETQYF. CDR3 DNA sequence: TGTGCCAGTACGGGGGGCCGGGAGACCCAGTACTTC.